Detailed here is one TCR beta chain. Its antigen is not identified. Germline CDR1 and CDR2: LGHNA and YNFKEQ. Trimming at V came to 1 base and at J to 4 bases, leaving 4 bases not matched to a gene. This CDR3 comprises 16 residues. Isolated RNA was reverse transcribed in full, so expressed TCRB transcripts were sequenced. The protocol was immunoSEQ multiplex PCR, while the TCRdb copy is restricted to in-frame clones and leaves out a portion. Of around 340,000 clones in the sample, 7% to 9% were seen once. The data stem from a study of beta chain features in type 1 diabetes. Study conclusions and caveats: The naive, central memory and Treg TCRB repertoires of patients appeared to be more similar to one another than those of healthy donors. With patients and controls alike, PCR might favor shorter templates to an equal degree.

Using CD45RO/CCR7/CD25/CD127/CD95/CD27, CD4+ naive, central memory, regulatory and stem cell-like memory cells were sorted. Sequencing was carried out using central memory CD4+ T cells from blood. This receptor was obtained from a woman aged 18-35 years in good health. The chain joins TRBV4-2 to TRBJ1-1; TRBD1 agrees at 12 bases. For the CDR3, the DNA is TGTGCCAGCAGCCAAGGGGACAGGGGGCAGATCACTGAAGCTTTCTTT. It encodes CASSQGDRGQITEAFF.